Listed below are T cell receptor beta chains from one sample, sequenced in a study of blood T cell repertoires in COVID-19. Sequencing used immunoSEQ multiplex PCR; TCRdb keeps in-frame clones, though not all of them. The sample contains roughly 230,000 clones, about 85% of which appear only once. Source material: peripheral blood. Every receptor here comes from an elderly woman with COVID-19, enrolled during active disease. Each CDR3 is given with its conserved first and last residue. Fields, in order: J gene, V gene, D gene, clone size, CDR3 protein, CDR3 DNA. D genes are given only for firm matches. The listing skips clone size in some rows; elsewhere it reads once, few, many or a size class.

>TRBJ2-3|TRBV29-1|TRBD2|NA
CSGTSGTPAFPQYF
TGCAGCGGCACTAGCGGGACCCCTGCCTTTCCGCAGTATTTT
>TRBJ1-4|TRBV19|NA|NA
CASSIPATNEKLFF
TGTGCCAGTAGTATCCCGGCAACTAATGAAAAACTGTTTTTT
>TRBJ1-2|TRBV5-6|NA|NA
CASSSVLQGRYGYTF
TGTGCCAGCAGCTCCGTATTACAGGGCCGGTATGGCTACACCTTC
>TRBJ2-3|TRBV5-1|TRBD2|NA
CASSPTSGGDTQYF
TGCGCCAGCAGCCCTACTAGCGGGGGGGATACGCAGTATTTT
>TRBJ1-6|TRBV15|NA|NA
CATSSGLITGYSPLHF
TGTGCCACCAGCAGCGGACTGATTACTGGGTATTCACCCCTCCACTTT
>TRBJ1-4|TRBV28|NA|few
CASSFDGHINEKLFF
TGTGCCAGCAGTTTCGACGGACATATTAATGAAAAACTGTTTTTT
>TRBJ2-3|TRBV27|NA|NA
CASSPDFARDTQYF
TGTGCCAGCAGTCCCGACTTCGCTAGAGATACGCAGTATTTT
>TRBJ1-1|TRBV5-4|NA|NA
CASSQTGGTEAFF
TGTGCCAGCAGCCAAACGGGGGGCACTGAAGCTTTCTTT
>TRBJ1-2|TRBV2|NA|NA
CASYNNYGYTF
TGTGCCAGTTACAATAACTATGGCTACACCTTC
>TRBJ2-3|TRBV18|TRBD1|NA
CASSPGTGVTDTQYF
TGTGCCAGCTCACCAGGGACAGGGGTCACAGATACGCAGTATTTT
>TRBJ1-2|TRBV18|NA|NA
CASSPYSGTDPYGYTF
TGTGCCAGCTCACCTTATTCCGGGACTGACCCCTATGGCTACACCTTC
>TRBJ1-2|TRBV27|TRBD1|NA
CASSFLKQGAQNGYTF
TGTGCCAGCAGTTTTCTAAAGCAGGGGGCGCAGAATGGCTACACCTTC
>TRBJ1-3|TRBV30|NA|NA
CACETGKAGNTIYF
TGTGCCTGCGAAACAGGGAAAGCTGGAAACACCATATATTTT
>TRBJ1-5|TRBV19|NA|once
CASSIRDQPQHF
TGTGCCAGTAGTATTAGAGATCAGCCCCAGCATTTT
>TRBJ2-7|TRBV18|TRBD2|NA
CASSPPGGAGEQYF
TGTGCCAGCTCACCCCCGGGGGGGGCGGGCGAGCAGTACTTC
>TRBJ1-1|TRBV6-2/TRBV6-3|TRBD1|NA
CASSYSVPRPGGNTEAFF
TGTGCCAGCAGTTACTCCGTACCTCGTCCAGGGGGAAACACTGAAGCTTTCTTT
>TRBJ1-1|TRBV12-5|NA|NA
CASATAGGAFF
TGTGCTAGTGCTACAGCGGGGGGGGCTTTCTTT
>TRBJ1-5|TRBV2|NA|few
CASSVQGLQGQPQHF
TGTGCCAGCAGCGTCCAGGGGCTCCAAGGTCAGCCCCAGCATTTT
>TRBJ2-2|TRBV29-1|NA|NA
CSVQQVGELFF
TGCAGCGTTCAGCAGGTGGGGGAGCTGTTTTTT
>TRBJ2-3|TRBV6-5|TRBD1|NA
CASSSLGTGGTDTQYF
TGTGCCAGCAGTTCCCTCGGGACAGGGGGCACAGATACGCAGTATTTT
>TRBJ2-7|TRBV12-3/TRBV12-4|NA|NA
CASSFSDLGEQYF
TGTGCCAGCAGTTTTAGCGACCTAGGCGAGCAGTACTTC
>TRBJ1-5|TRBV12-3/TRBV12-4|NA|NA
CASSGQINQPQHF
TGTGCCAGCAGTGGGCAGATCAATCAGCCCCAGCATTTT
>TRBJ2-3|TRBV7-2|TRBD2|NA
CASSLEWSSGSTDTQYF
TGTGCCAGCAGCTTAGAATGGTCTAGCGGATCAACAGATACGCAGTATTTT
>TRBJ2-1|TRBV20-1|TRBD1|once
CSASAPGQSYNEQFF
TGCAGTGCTAGTGCCCCGGGACAGTCCTACAATGAGCAGTTCTTC
>TRBJ1-1|TRBV12-3/TRBV12-4|NA|NA
CASSLWGGTEAFF
TGTGCCAGCAGTTTATGGGGGGGCACTGAAGCTTTCTTT
>TRBJ2-3|TRBV6-5|NA|NA
CASNLRGTDTQYF
TGTGCCAGCAATCTCCGGGGCACAGATACGCAGTATTTT
>TRBJ1-1|TRBV11-2|TRBD1|NA
CASSLGQGSGTEAFF
TGTGCCAGCAGCCTAGGACAGGGGTCGGGCACTGAAGCTTTCTTT
>TRBJ2-3|TRBV29-1|TRBD1|NA
CSVLKGAPDTQYF
TGCAGCGTTCTGAAGGGGGCTCCAGATACGCAGTATTTT
>TRBJ1-1|TRBV27|TRBD1|NA
CASSLQRQGRNTEAFF
TGTGCCAGCAGTTTACAGAGACAGGGACGAAACACTGAAGCTTTCTTT
>TRBJ1-6|TRBV5-1|NA|NA
CASSLSGNSPLHF
TGCGCCAGCAGCTTATCGGGTAATTCACCCCTCCACTTT
>TRBJ1-4|TRBV19|NA|NA
CASSTNTGEKLFF
TGTGCCAGTAGTACAAACACGGGAGAAAAACTGTTTTTT
>TRBJ2-5|TRBV24-1|NA|NA
CATSDPGFQETQYF
TGTGCCACCAGTGACCCAGGGTTTCAAGAGACCCAGTACTTC
>TRBJ1-2|TRBV19|NA|NA
CASSLTGSLYTF
TGTGCCAGTAGTCTGACAGGCTCCCTCTACACCTTC
>TRBJ2-3|TRBV12-3/TRBV12-4|NA|NA
CASTLTSTDTQYF
TGTGCCAGCACCTTGACTAGCACAGATACGCAGTATTTT
>TRBJ1-4|TRBV29-1|NA|NA
CSVDEGSEKLFF
TGCAGCGTTGATGAGGGATCAGAAAAACTGTTTTTT
>TRBJ1-1|TRBV6-6|NA|NA
CASNRRMGGENTEAFF
TGTGCCAGCAACCGTAGAATGGGAGGGGAGAACACTGAAGCTTTCTTT
>TRBJ1-4|TRBV3-1/TRBV3-2|TRBD1|NA
CASSQGQKLFF
TGTGCCAGCAGCCAGGGACAGAAACTGTTTTTT
>TRBJ1-2|TRBV6-5|NA|NA
CASSYLGAYTF
TGTGCCAGCAGTTATCTTGGGGCGTACACCTTC
>TRBJ2-3|TRBV27|NA|NA
CASSYSGSPSTDTQYF
TGTGCCAGCAGTTACAGCGGTAGCCCTAGCACAGATACGCAGTATTTT
>TRBJ1-1|TRBV11-3|TRBD1|NA
CASSETGVSNTEAFF
TGTGCCAGCAGCGAGACAGGGGTGTCCAACACTGAAGCTTTCTTT
>TRBJ1-3|TRBV6-1|NA|NA
CASSGGQFHSGNTIYF
TGTGCCAGCAGTGGAGGACAGTTCCACTCTGGAAACACCATATATTTT
>TRBJ1-5|TRBV6-1|NA|NA
CASSDQLSNQPQHF
TGTGCCAGCAGTGACCAACTTAGCAATCAGCCCCAGCATTTT
>TRBJ2-1|TRBV19|NA|NA
CASSPSPYSVSSYNEQFF
TGTGCCAGTAGTCCCTCACCCTACAGTGTGAGCTCCTACAATGAGCAGTTCTTC
>TRBJ1-1|TRBV18|NA|NA
CASSPPLRGEAFF
TGTGCCAGCTCACCACCCCTCAGGGGAGAAGCTTTCTTT
>TRBJ2-1|TRBV13|TRBD1|once
CASSTPGQGANEQFF
TGTGCCAGCAGTACGCCGGGACAGGGGGCAAATGAGCAGTTCTTC
>TRBJ2-3|TRBV5-1|TRBD2|NA
CASSETSGGASDTQYF
TGCGCCAGCAGCGAAACTAGCGGGGGGGCATCTGATACGCAGTATTTT
>TRBJ2-1|TRBV5-1|TRBD2|NA
CASSFSGGIANEQFF
TGCGCCAGCAGCTTTAGCGGGGGGATCGCCAATGAGCAGTTCTTC
>TRBJ2-2|TRBV7-9|TRBD1|NA
CASSPMTGSNTGELFF
TGTGCCAGCAGCCCAATGACAGGGTCGAACACCGGGGAGCTGTTTTTT
>TRBJ2-1|TRBV2|NA|NA
CASSAGSLPSSYNEQFF
TGTGCCAGCAGTGCAGGGTCCCTCCCTTCCTCCTACAATGAGCAGTTCTTC
>TRBJ1-1|TRBV5-5|TRBD1|once
CATTSGGFVNTEAFF
TGTGCCACAACTTCAGGGGGCTTCGTGAACACTGAAGCTTTCTTT
>TRBJ1-2|TRBV6-5|NA|few
CASLKIQSHGYTF
TGTGCCAGCCTAAAAATACAGTCTCATGGCTACACCTTC
>TRBJ1-1|TRBV6-6|NA|NA
CASNQRSGLNTEAFF
TGTGCCAGCAATCAAAGGTCGGGTTTGAACACTGAAGCTTTCTTT
>TRBJ2-3|TRBV5-1|NA|NA
CASSLGYGTPDTQYF
TGCGCCAGCAGCTTGGGGTATGGGACACCAGATACGCAGTATTTT
>TRBJ1-1|TRBV11-2|NA|NA
CASSLSRSGTHFTEAFF
TGTGCCAGCAGCTTATCGAGGTCCGGAACCCACTTCACTGAAGCTTTCTTT
>TRBJ2-5|TRBV9|TRBD2|NA
CASSVSSGALGGETQYF
TGTGCCAGCAGCGTCTCTAGCGGGGCCCTCGGGGGGGAGACCCAGTACTTC
>TRBJ2-5|TRBV7-2|TRBD2|NA
CAGGLAGRGTQYF
TGTGCTGGAGGTCTAGCGGGGAGGGGGACCCAGTACTTC
>TRBJ2-2|TRBV24-1|NA|NA
CATTGGPGGELFF
TGTGCCACCACCGGGGGGCCGGGCGGGGAGCTGTTTTTT
>TRBJ1-3|TRBV30|NA|NA
CAYRMGAYSGNTIYF
TGTGCCTATCGAATGGGGGCATACTCTGGAAACACCATATATTTT